These 25 T cell receptor beta chains share one sample of origin, sequenced in a study of regulatory T cells in long-lasting Graves disease. Sequencing libraries for TCR beta were prepared with iRepertoire HTBI primers and Arm-PCR of CDR3 regions. MiXCR, applied by TCRdb to the multiplex PCR reads, yields one record per CDR3 protein. Here the sample spans roughly 260,000 distinct CDR3 sequences, 18% being singletons. Time point defined: newly diagnosed GD, antithyroid drugs for less than 3 months. The TCR library was prepared using RNA isolated from PBMCs. The same data also went into a second study, on T cells in Graves' hyperthyroidism and ophthalmopathy.

Sequences were derived from peripheral blood mononuclear cells (PBMCs), sampled at new diagnosis, from a patient treated with antithyroid drugs. All receptors derive from a woman in her 30s with Graves disease.

The rearrangement links TRBV20-1 to TRBJ1-5, with D unresolved. The CDR3 loop spans 14 amino acids. With 3 bases removed from V and 0 bases from J, the gap between germline ends came to 9 bases. Looked up from germline, CDR1 is DFQATT and CDR2 is SNEGSKA (reference sequence). CDR3 nucleotide sequence: TGCAGTGCTAGCGCCGGGAATAGCAATCAGCCCCAGCATTTT. Protein: CSASAGNSNQPQHF.

This clonotype was counted at least ten times. This rearrangement joins TRBV14 to TRBJ1-1; a weak D match, TRBD1 (5 bases). Germline V lookup: CDR1 SGHDN, CDR2 FVKESK. This CDR3 contains 15 residues. Trimming cost V 1 base and J 7 bases, with 16 bases left between them. For the CDR3, the DNA is TGTGCCAGCAGCCAAGCTCGGCCTCAGAGGGGTGAAGCTTTCTTT. Its protein product is CASSQARPQRGEAFF.

This clonotype came up many times. The genes are TRBV5-6 and TRBJ2-7, with D possibly being TRBD2 (5 bases). CDR1 and CDR2 from the germline V gene are SGHDT and YYEEEE. There are 17 residues in the CDR3. V was trimmed by 2 bases and J by 3 bases, leaving 21 bases between them. CDR3: CASSFRVGIKKIYEQYF. CDR3 coding DNA: TGTGCCAGCAGCTTCCGGGTCGGGATCAAGAAAATCTACGAGCAGTACTTC.

The chain is built from TRBV7-9 and TRBJ1-1; 7 nucleotides line up with TRBD1. Germline-derived CDR1 and CDR2 are SEHNR and FQNEAQ (reference sequence). The CDR3 loop spans 16 amino acids. Trimming at V came to 5 bases and at J to 0 bases, leaving 9 bases not matched to a gene. The CDR3 protein is CASSPGTAIMNTEAFF. The CDR3 DNA is TGTGCCAGCAGCCCCGGGACAGCCATTATGAACACTGAAGCTTTCTTT.

This chain joins TRBV5-4 and TRBJ1-1, with D hard to call. The CDR3 has 12 residues. V was trimmed by 4 bases and J by 5 bases, leaving 9 bases between them. The V gene's germline CDR1 is SGHNT and CDR2 YYREEE (reference sequence). The CDR3 reads CASSREDTEAFF. As DNA, the CDR3 is TGTGCCAGCAGCCGGGAGGATACTGAAGCTTTCTTT.

In its sample, this clonotype was seen many times. The chain carries TRBV12-3 or TRBV12-4 and TRBJ2-2; D is ambiguous. The CDR3 is 13 amino acids. The V end lost 3 bases, the J end lost 2 bases, and 4 bases lay between the germline ends. The CDR3 bases are TGTGCCAGCAGTTTCTTTAACACCGGGGAGCTGTTTTTT. Its translation: CASSFFNTGELFF.

As for this clonotype: This may stem from a read error, because a much larger clone lies one nucleotide away. The chain couples TRBV7-2 to TRBJ1-3; TRBD1 might be the D (6 bases). Trimming stripped 1 base from V and 3 bases from J, with 16 bases between. The CDR3 loop spans 17 amino acids. Germline V gene data show CDR1 as SGHTA and CDR2 as FQGNSA. CDR3 region: CASSLGVRGARGNTIYF. The CDR3 coding sequence is TGTGCCAGCAGCTTAGGGGTCCGGGGGGCGCGTGGAAACACCATATATTTT.

The chain combines TRBV12-3 or TRBV12-4 with TRBJ1-4; D gene ambiguous. Trimming pared 1 base from V and 1 base from J, leaving 10 bases between. This CDR3 spans 16 amino acids. CDR3 sequence: CASSLGFRLTNEKLFF. The CDR3 bases are TGTGCCAGCAGTTTAGGGTTCCGGCTAACTAATGAAAAACTGTTTTTT.

Many counts were recorded for this clonotype. At one boundary the junction diverges from the germline segment, which might be a read error. V and J are TRBV5-5 and TRBJ2-7; the match to TRBD1 covers 7 bases. Germline V gene data show CDR1 as SGHKS and CDR2 as YYEKEE (reference sequence). This CDR3 has 14 amino acids. This CDR3 is CASSLQGGSHEQYF. The CDR3 coding sequence is TGTGCCAGCAGCTTGCAAGGGGGCTCCCACGAGCAGTACTTC.

Ten or more counts support this clonotype. This sequence joins TRBV11-3 and TRBJ1-6; D unresolved. Between the trimmed V and J ends, which lost 1 base and 7 bases, there was a span of 5 bases. Germline V gene sequence: CDR1 SGHNT, CDR2 YENEEA. CDR3 length: 13 residues. Written as DNA, the CDR3 is TGTGCCAGCAGCTTAGCCCGAAATTCACCCCTCCACTTT. Its protein is CASSLARNSPLHF.

This clonotype was detected only a few times. The chain has TRBV3-1 and TRBJ2-3, with D perhaps TRBD2 (6 bases). The length of the CDR3 is 18 residues. V was trimmed by 4 bases and J by 2 bases, leaving 22 bases between them. The germline CDR1 and CDR2 sequences are LGHDT and YNNKEL (reference sequence). The CDR3 sequence: CASSRVLQAGNTTDTQYF. The CDR3 nucleotides read TGTGCCAGCAGCCGGGTCCTACAAGCGGGTAATACCACAGATACGCAGTATTTT.

In regard to this clonotype: Given a far larger clone just one base away, this is likely a sequencing read error. V and J are TRBV11-3 and TRBJ1-1; 7 nucleotides line up with TRBD1. This CDR3 comprises 19 residues. Per germline, CDR1 SGHNT and CDR2 YENEEA. The DNA of the CDR3 is TGTGCCAGCAGCTTAGATCGTAGGGGGACAGCCATGGCCAGAGGTGAAGCTTCCTTT. Its protein product is CASSLDRRGTAMARGEASF.

The sample holds a few counts of this clonotype. The V and J genes are TRBV6-1 and TRBJ1-1, with D possibly being TRBD1 (6 bases). Germline values: CDR1 MNHNS, CDR2 SASEGT. The CDR3 is made up of 12 amino acids. V lost 6 bases and J lost 5, with 10 bases in between. For the CDR3, the DNA is TGTGCCAGCAGACCAAGGGGGACTGAAGCTTTCTTT. It encodes CASRPRGTEAFF.

This clonotype was seen many times. The chain links TRBV6-1 to TRBJ2-1, with no clear D. Looked up from germline, CDR1 is MNHNS and CDR2 is SASEGT. The germline V and J ends were trimmed by 0 bases and 0 bases, with 6 bases remaining between them. This CDR3 contains 15 residues. CDR3 loop: CASSEAAGSYNEQFF. Here the CDR3 DNA reads TGTGCCAGCAGTGAAGCGGCCGGCTCCTACAATGAGCAGTTCTTC.

This clonotype has a count of ten or more. This chain uses TRBV6-1 with TRBJ1-2; TRBD1 matches 7 bases. The length of the CDR3 is 14 residues. The germline V gene has CDR1 MNHNS and CDR2 SASEGT. Germline trimming cut 7 bases from V and 6 bases from J; bases unmatched to any gene: 11. This chain's CDR3 is CASIPRGTADGYTF. CDR3 in DNA: TGTGCCAGCATCCCAAGGGGGACAGCTGATGGCTACACCTTC.

About this clonotype: Given a much more abundant clone one base away, this may be a read error. This sequence joins TRBV20-1 and TRBJ1-2; D unclear. The CDR3 is made up of 13 amino acids. Germline V CDR1 and CDR2: DFQATT, SNEGSKA (reference sequence). The CDR3 loop reads CNASDPRTYGYTF. The CDR3 nucleotides read TGCAATGCTAGTGACCCCCGTACCTATGGCTACACCTTC.

This clonotype showed up just a few times. The rearrangement links TRBV4-1 to TRBJ2-1; a possible D gene is TRBD1 (6 bases). V gave up 2 bases and J gave up 6 bases, with 20 bases separating them. Germline V gene sequence: CDR1 MGHRA, CDR2 YSYEKL. This CDR3 spans 17 amino acids. The CDR3 spells CASSQPQGYSVSNEQFF. The CDR3 DNA reads as TGCGCCAGCAGCCAACCGCAGGGGTATTCAGTTTCCAATGAGCAGTTCTTC.

This clonotype was counted ten times or more. The chain recombines TRBV20-1 with TRBJ2-7; no definite D call. CDR3 size: 14 residues. Germline V CDR1 and CDR2: DFQATT, SNEGSKA (reference sequence). V lost 5 bases and J 4 bases, leaving 18 bases between the germline ends. The CDR3 loop reads CSAGLRQVPYEQYF. The CDR3 region has the DNA TGCAGTGCTGGCCTCCGGCAGGTACCGTACGAGCAGTACTTC.

The CDR3 DNA reads TGTGCCAGCACCCGAGTCCCGACAGGGGTGGGCACAGATACGCAGTATTTT. Its protein product is CASTRVPTGVGTDTQYF. This chain links TRBV2 with TRBJ2-3; 8 bases match TRBD1. CDR1 SNHLY and CDR2 FYNNEI come from the germline V gene. The V and J ends lost 7 bases and 1 base, in that order; junction bases with no gene match: 13. This CDR3 has 17 amino acids.

This clonotype has a count of ten or more. The chain combines TRBV7-3 with TRBJ1-2; 8 positions match TRBD1. The CDR3 extends over 14 amino acids. V lost 4 bases, J lost 4 bases, and 5 bases stayed unmatched. CDR1 SGHTA and CDR2 FQGTGA come from the germline V gene. This CDR3 reads CASSSPGTGYGYTF. In DNA, the CDR3 is TGTGCCAGCAGCTCTCCGGGGACAGGCTATGGCTACACCTTC.

The J gene is TRBJ1-5, the V gene TRBV6-1; D gene ambiguous. CDR3 length: 16 amino acids. V was shortened by 5 bases and J by 1 base, with 15 bases between the two germline ends. In germline, CDR1 is MNHNS, CDR2 SASEGT. This CDR3 reads CASSRSGNPSNQPQHF. For the CDR3, the DNA is TGTGCCAGCAGTCGGTCGGGGAACCCAAGCAATCAGCCCCAGCATTTT.

This clonotype has a count of ten or more. The gene calls are TRBV7-2 and TRBJ1-4; no clear D gene. Germline V CDR1 and CDR2: SGHTA, FQGNSA. This CDR3 has 14 amino acids. V shed 5 bases and J shed 7 bases, with 14 bases lying between them. CDR3 protein: CASSRAGSGEKLFF. The CDR3 DNA follows: TGTGCCAGCAGCCGAGCGGGGTCGGGTGAAAAACTGTTTTTT.

In this sample, this clonotype turned up many times. V is TRBV24-1 and J is TRBJ1-1; no clear D gene. From germline, CDR1 is KGHDR and CDR2 SFDVKD. With 4 bases removed from V and 0 bases from J, the gap between germline ends came to 17 bases. The CDR3 is made up of 17 amino acids. Written as DNA, the CDR3 is TGTGCCACCAGTGAAAAAAATAGTGACAAGTTGAACACTGAAGCTTTCTTT. It yields the protein CATSEKNSDKLNTEAFF.

This clonotype was found many times. The chain couples TRBV11-2 to TRBJ2-1, with TRBD2 matching over 8 bases. The CDR3 sequence is 21 residues long. The junction had 20 bases not matched to a gene; V was cut back by 2 bases and J by 2 bases. CDR1 is SGHAT, CDR2 FQNNGV, per germline. The CDR3 sequence is CASSLLGMTGGPLMTYNEQFF. The CDR3 DNA follows: TGTGCCAGCAGCTTATTAGGTATGACGGGGGGGCCCCTCATGACCTACAATGAGCAGTTCTTC.

A remark on this clonotype: This may arise from a read error, as a much more abundant clone is one base away. The chain joins TRBV3-1 to TRBJ1-1; D might be TRBD1 (5 bases). Germline CDR1 LGHDT, CDR2 YNNKEL (reference sequence). V was cut by 2 bases and J by 5 bases, with 6 bases left in between. The CDR3 covers 12 residues. The CDR3 sequence: CASSQRGTEAFF. The DNA for the CDR3 is TGTGCCAGCAGCCAAAGGGGAACTGAAGCTTTCTTT.